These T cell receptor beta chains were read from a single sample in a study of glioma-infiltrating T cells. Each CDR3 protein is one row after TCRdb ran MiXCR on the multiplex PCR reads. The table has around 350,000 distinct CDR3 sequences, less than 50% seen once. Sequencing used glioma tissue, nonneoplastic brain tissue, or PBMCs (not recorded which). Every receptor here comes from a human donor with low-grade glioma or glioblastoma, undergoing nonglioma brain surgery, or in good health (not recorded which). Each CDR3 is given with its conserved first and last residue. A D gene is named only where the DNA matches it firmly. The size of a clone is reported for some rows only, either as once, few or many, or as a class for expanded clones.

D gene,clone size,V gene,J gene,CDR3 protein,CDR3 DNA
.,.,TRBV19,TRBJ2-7,CASKSESSYEQYF,TGTGCCAGTAAATCGGAGAGCTCCTACGAGCAGTACTTC
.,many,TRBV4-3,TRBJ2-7,CASSQDWQSYHEQYF,TGCGCCAGCAGCCAAGATTGGCAAAGCTACCACGAGCAGTACTTC
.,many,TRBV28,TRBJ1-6,CASVDSYNSPLHF,TGTGCCAGCGTAGACAGCTATAATTCACCCCTCCACTTT
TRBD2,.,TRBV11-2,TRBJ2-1,CASSLRRGFRDEQFF,TGTGCCAGCAGCTTGAGGCGGGGGTTTCGGGATGAGCAGTTCTTC
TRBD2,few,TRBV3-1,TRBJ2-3,CASSQESPASGSTDTQYF,TGTGCCAGCAGCCAAGAAAGTCCGGCTAGCGGTAGCACAGATACGCAGTATTTT
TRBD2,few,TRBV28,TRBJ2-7,CASSLGTSFLTASSYEQYF,TGTGCCAGCAGTTTAGGGACTAGCTTTCTCACCGCCAGCTCCTACGAGCAGTACTTC
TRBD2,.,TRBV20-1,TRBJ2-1,CSARLAGGSSYNEQFF,TGCAGTGCTAGACTAGCGGGAGGGAGCTCCTACAATGAGCAGTTCTTC
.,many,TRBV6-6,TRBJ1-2,CASSYDTPRRGYGYTF,TGTGCCAGCAGTTACGATACGCCCCGAAGAGGCTATGGCTACACCTTC
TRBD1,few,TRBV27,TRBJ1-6,CASSSPNRGTYNSPLHF,TGTGCCAGCAGTTCCCCAAACAGGGGTACCTATAATTCACCCCTCCACTTT
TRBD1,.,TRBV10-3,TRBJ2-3,CAIRDRGQDTQYF,TGTGCCATCAGGGACAGGGGGCAAGATACGCAGTATTTT
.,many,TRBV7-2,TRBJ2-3,CASSLLYHRDTQYF,TGTGCCAGCAGCTTACTCTACCATAGAGATACGCAGTATTTT
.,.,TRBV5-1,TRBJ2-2,CASSLGRGELFF,TGCGCCAGCAGCTTGGGACGCGGGGAGCTGTTTTTT
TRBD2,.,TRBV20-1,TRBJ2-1,CSAPQREGPFRESYEQFF,TGCAGTGCTCCACAGCGGGAGGGCCCTTTTAGAGAGTCCTACGAGCAGTTCTTC
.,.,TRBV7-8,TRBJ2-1,CASSLKRIYNEQFF,TGTGCCAGCAGCTTAAAGCGGATTTACAATGAGCAGTTCTTC
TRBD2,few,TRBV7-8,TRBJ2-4,CASSRARLADKNIQYF,TGTGCCAGCAGCCGAGCGCGACTAGCGGACAAAAACATTCAGTACTTC
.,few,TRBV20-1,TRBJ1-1,CSARDRSGRTEAFF,TGCAGTGCTAGAGATAGGTCTGGACGGACTGAAGCTTTCTTT
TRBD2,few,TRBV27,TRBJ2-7,CASSTSLASGRREQYF,TGTGCCAGCAGTACCTCTCTGGCTAGCGGGCGACGCGAGCAGTACTTC
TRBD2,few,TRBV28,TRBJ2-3,CASSFSGSRSTSTDTQYF,TGTGCCAGCAGTTTTAGCGGGAGTCGATCTACTAGCACAGATACGCAGTATTTT
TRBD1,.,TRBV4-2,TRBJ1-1,CASSQGDRPNTEAFF,TGTGCCAGCAGCCAAGGGGACAGACCGAACACTGAAGCTTTCTTT
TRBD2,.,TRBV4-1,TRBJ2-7,CASSPSGAPYEQYF,TGCGCCAGCAGTCCTAGCGGTGCTCCCTACGAGCAGTACTTC
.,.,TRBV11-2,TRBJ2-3,CASSLDIDPPVDTQYF,TGTGCCAGCAGCTTAGATATTGATCCCCCTGTAGATACGCAGTATTTT
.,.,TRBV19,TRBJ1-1,CASSTFLLRAPNTEAFF,TGTGCCAGTAGTACATTCCTCCTCAGGGCCCCGAACACTGAAGCTTTCTTT
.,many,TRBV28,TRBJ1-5,CASSLPGLVQPQHF,TGTGCCAGCAGTTTACCGGGATTGGTTCAGCCCCAGCATTTT
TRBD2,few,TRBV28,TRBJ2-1,CASSHASGRAGDNEQFF,TGTGCCAGCAGTCACGCTAGCGGGAGGGCCGGGGACAATGAGCAGTTCTTC
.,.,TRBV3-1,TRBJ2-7,CASSQEAGSYEQYF,TGTGCCAGCAGCCAAGAGGCAGGCTCCTACGAGCAGTACTTC
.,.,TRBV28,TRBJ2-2,CASSQRSGASGELFF,TGTGCCAGCAGCCAAAGGAGTGGGGCGAGTGGGGAGCTGTTTTTT
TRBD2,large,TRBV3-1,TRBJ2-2,CASSPRTSGSSDGELFF,TGTGCCAGCAGCCCCCGGACTAGCGGGAGTTCGGACGGGGAGCTGTTTTTT
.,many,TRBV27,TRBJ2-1,CASSSYVRGYNEQFF,TGTGCCAGCAGTTCGTATGTCAGGGGCTACAATGAGCAGTTCTTC
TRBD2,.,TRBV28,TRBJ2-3,CASSPLAAYTDTQYF,TGTGCCAGCAGCCCCCTAGCGGCATACACAGATACGCAGTATTTT
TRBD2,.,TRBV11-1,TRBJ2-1,CASSRRDGGPTSGQFF,TGTGCCAGCAGTCGCAGGGATGGCGGCCCCACTAGCGGACAGTTCTTC
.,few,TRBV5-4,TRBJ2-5,CASSLSRRETQYF,TGTGCCAGCAGCTTGTCCAGGCGGGAGACCCAGTACTTC
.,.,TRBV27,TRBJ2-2,CASSLGGGNTGELFF,TGTGCCAGCAGTTTGGGGGGAGGGAACACCGGGGAGCTGTTTTTT
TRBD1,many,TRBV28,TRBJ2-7,CASSLWDRVYEQYF,TGTGCCAGCAGTTTGTGGGACAGGGTCTACGAGCAGTACTTC
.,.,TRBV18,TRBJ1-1,CASSPRTANTEAFF,TGTGCCAGCTCACCCCGCACAGCGAACACTGAAGCTTTCTTT
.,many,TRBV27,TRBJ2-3,CASSSLGFASTDTQYF,TGTGCCAGCTCGAGCCTCGGGTTTGCTAGCACAGATACGCAGTATTTT
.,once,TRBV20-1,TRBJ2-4,CSPTDAAKNIQYF,TGCAGTCCCACCGACGCGGCCAAAAACATTCAGTACTTC
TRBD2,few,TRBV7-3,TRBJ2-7,CASSLSLAGGEQYF,TGTGCCAGCAGCTTATCACTAGCGGGAGGAGAGCAGTACTTC
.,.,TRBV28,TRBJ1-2,CASSFPTDHYGYTF,TGTGCCAGCAGTTTCCCCACGGACCACTATGGCTACACCTTC
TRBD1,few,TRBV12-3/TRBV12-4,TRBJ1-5,CASSPGQGVPGGNQPQHF,TGTGCCAGCAGCCCGGGACAGGGGGTTCCCGGGGGCAATCAGCCCCAGCATTTT
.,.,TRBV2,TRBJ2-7,CASEGGISYEQYF,TGTGCCAGCGAGGGGGGCATTTCCTACGAGCAGTACTTC
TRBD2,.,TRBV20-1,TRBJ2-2,CSARESGLAGNTGELFF,TGCAGTGCTAGAGAATCGGGTCTAGCGGGAAACACCGGGGAGCTGTTTTTT
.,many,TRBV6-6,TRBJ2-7,CASSYQPDSYEQYF,TGTGCCAGCAGTTACCAACCGGACAGCTACGAGCAGTACTTC
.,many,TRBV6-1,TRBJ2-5,CASSPRAKYQETQYF,TGTGCCAGCAGTCCCCGGGCCAAGTACCAAGAGACCCAGTACTTC
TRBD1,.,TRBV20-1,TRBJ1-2,CSARSQDRGLYGYTF,TGCAGTGCTAGATCTCAGGACAGGGGGCTCTATGGCTACACCTTC
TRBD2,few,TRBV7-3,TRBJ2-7,CASSLLAGADEQYF,TGTGCCAGCAGCTTACTAGCGGGAGCGGACGAGCAGTACTTC
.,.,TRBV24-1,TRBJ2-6,CATSDPSISGANVLTF,TGTGCCACCAGTGACCCTTCTATCTCTGGGGCCAACGTCCTGACTTTC
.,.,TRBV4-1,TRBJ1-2,CASSQVLAKPSFGNTF,TGCGCCAGCAGCCAAGTACTTGCTAAGCCCTCTTTTGGCAACACCTTC
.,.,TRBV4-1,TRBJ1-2,CASSQKESGTGSFYGYTF,TGCGCCAGCAGCCAAAAAGAAAGTGGAACAGGGAGTTTTTATGGCTACACCTTC
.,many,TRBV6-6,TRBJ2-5,CASSYAMVAGRSQETQYF,TGTGCCAGCAGTTACGCCATGGTGGCGGGACGTAGTCAAGAGACCCAGTACTTC
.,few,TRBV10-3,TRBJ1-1,CAISEGTEAFF,TGTGCCATCAGTGAGGGGACTGAAGCTTTCTTT
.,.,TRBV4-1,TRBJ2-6,CASSQDGGPGANVLTF,TGCGCCAGCAGCCAAGATGGGGGCCCTGGGGCCAACGTCCTGACTTTC
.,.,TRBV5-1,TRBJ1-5,CATPGHDSNQPQHF,TGCGCCACCCCGGGACATGATAGCAATCAGCCCCAGCATTTT